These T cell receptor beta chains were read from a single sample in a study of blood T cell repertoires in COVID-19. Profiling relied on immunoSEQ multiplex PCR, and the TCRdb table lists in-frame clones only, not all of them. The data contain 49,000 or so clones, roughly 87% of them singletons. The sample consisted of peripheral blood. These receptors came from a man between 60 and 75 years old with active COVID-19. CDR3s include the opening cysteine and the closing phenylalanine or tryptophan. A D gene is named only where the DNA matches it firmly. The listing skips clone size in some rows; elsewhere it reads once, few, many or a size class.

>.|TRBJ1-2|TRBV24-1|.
CATSDFSDRDYTF
TGTGCCACCAGTGATTTCTCGGATCGGGACTACACCTTC
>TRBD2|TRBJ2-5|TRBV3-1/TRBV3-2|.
CASSPTSGIQETQYF
TGTGCCAGCAGCCCGACTAGCGGAATCCAAGAGACCCAGTACTTC
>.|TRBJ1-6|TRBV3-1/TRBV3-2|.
CASSQGRGGSYNSPLHF
TGTGCCAGCAGCCAAGGACGAGGGGGCTCCTATAATTCACCCCTCCACTTT
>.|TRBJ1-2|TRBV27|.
CASSPEYRVNYGYTF
TGTGCCAGCAGCCCAGAATACAGGGTAAACTATGGCTACACCTTC
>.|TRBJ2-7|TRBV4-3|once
CASSLGGETYEQYF
TGCGCCAGCAGCCTGGGGGGAGAAACCTACGAGCAGTACTTC
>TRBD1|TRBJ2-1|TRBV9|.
CASSGQGAGNEQFF
TGTGCCAGCAGCGGGCAGGGGGCCGGGAATGAGCAGTTCTTC
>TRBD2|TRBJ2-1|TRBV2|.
CASRGLAGGLVGNEQFF
TGTGCCAGCAGAGGACTAGCGGGGGGGCTAGTCGGCAATGAGCAGTTCTTC
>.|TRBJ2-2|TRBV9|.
CASKGRNGAGELFF
TGTGCCAGCAAGGGGCGGAATGGGGCCGGGGAGCTGTTTTTT
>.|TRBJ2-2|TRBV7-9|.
CASSLEGATGELFF
TGTGCCAGCAGCTTAGAAGGGGCCACCGGGGAGCTGTTTTTT
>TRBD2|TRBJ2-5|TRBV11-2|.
CASSRKLAGVRETQYF
TGTGCCAGCAGCCGAAAGCTAGCGGGGGTCCGGGAGACCCAGTACTTC
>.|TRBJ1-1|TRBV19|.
CASSISGNTEAFF
TGTGCCAGTAGTATCTCGGGGAACACTGAAGCTTTCTTT
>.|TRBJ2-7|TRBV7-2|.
CASSQGRGTYEQYF
TGTGCCAGCAGTCAAGGGAGGGGGACCTACGAGCAGTACTTC
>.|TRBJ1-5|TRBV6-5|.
CASSSSSQISNQPQHF
TGTGCCAGCAGTTCTTCCTCACAAATTAGCAATCAGCCCCAGCATTTT
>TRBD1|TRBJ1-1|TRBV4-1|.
CASSQEGTGEDEAFF
TGCGCCAGCAGCCAAGAGGGGACAGGGGAGGATGAAGCTTTCTTT
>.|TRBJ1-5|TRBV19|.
CASTSSGGQGQPQHF
TGTGCCAGTACATCCTCCGGGGGGCAAGGTCAGCCCCAGCATTTT
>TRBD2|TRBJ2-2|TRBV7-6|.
CASSLAGGLTGELFF
TGTGCCAGCAGCTTAGCGGGAGGGTTGACCGGGGAGCTGTTTTTT
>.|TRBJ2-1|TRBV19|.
CASSIGGGSSGYNEQFF
TGTGCCAGTAGTATTGGCGGAGGATCCTCGGGGTACAATGAGCAGTTCTTC
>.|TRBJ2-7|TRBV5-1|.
CASSFGGSYEQYF
TGCGCCAGCAGCTTCGGGGGCTCCTACGAGCAGTACTTC
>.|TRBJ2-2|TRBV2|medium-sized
CASSEASLHTGELFF
TGTGCCAGCAGTGAAGCTAGTCTTCACACCGGGGAGCTGTTTTTT
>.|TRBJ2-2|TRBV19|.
CASSLYPGQTNTGELFF
TGTGCCAGTAGCCTTTATCCGGGACAAACGAACACCGGGGAGCTGTTTTTT
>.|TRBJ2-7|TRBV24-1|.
CATSEAGTGLHYEQYF
TGTGCCACCAGTGAAGCCGGCACAGGGCTCCACTACGAGCAGTACTTC
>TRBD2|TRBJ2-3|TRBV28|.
CASSLWASGSDVDTQYF
TGTGCCAGCAGTTTATGGGCTAGCGGGAGTGATGTAGATACGCAGTATTTT
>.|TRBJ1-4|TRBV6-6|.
CASSSHATNEKLFF
TGTGCCAGCAGCTCACATGCAACTAATGAAAAACTGTTTTTT
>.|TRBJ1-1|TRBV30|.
CAWSGITEAFF
TGTGCCTGGAGTGGTATAACTGAAGCTTTCTTT
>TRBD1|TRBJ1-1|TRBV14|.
CASSQGAKRTGLNTEAFF
TGTGCCAGCAGCCAGGGGGCGAAAAGGACAGGTCTGAACACTGAAGCTTTCTTT
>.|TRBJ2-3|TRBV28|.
CASSLQDTQYF
TGTGCCAGCAGTTTGCAGGATACGCAGTATTTT
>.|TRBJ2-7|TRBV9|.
CASSVDHSSYEQYF
TGTGCCAGCAGCGTAGACCACAGCTCCTACGAGCAGTACTTC
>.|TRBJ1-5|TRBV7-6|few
CASSSSPDSNQPQHF
TGTGCCAGCAGCTCCTCCCCAGATAGCAATCAGCCCCAGCATTTT
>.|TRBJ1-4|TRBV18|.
CASSPRQITNEKLFF
TGTGCCAGCTCACCGCGACAGATAACTAATGAAAAACTGTTTTTT
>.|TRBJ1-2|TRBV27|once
CASSLAAGVAGYTF
TGTGCCAGCAGTTTAGCGGCAGGGGTCGCGGGCTACACCTTC
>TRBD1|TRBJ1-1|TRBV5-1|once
CASSLGQGIAEAFF
TGCGCCAGCAGCTTGGGACAGGGGATAGCTGAAGCTTTCTTT
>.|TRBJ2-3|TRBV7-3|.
CASSTGPTDTQYF
TGTGCCAGCAGTACAGGCCCCACAGATACGCAGTATTTT
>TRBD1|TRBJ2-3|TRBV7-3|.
CASSPGTGGVDTQYF
TGTGCCAGCAGCCCAGGGACAGGGGGTGTAGATACGCAGTATTTT
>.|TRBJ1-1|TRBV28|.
CASIPGHRGGAFF
TGTGCCAGCATCCCGGGACATCGGGGGGGAGCTTTCTTT
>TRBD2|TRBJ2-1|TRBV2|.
CAGRAAGGRGEQFF
TGTGCCGGACGTGCAGCGGGAGGGCGGGGTGAGCAGTTCTTC
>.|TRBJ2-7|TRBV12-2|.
CASRFNRESYEQYF
TGTGCAAGTCGCTTTAACAGGGAATCCTACGAGCAGTACTTC
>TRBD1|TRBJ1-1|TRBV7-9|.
CASSSQGYTEAFF
TGTGCCAGCAGCTCACAGGGGTACACTGAAGCTTTCTTT
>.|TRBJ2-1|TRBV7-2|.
CASSLGMETEQFF
TGTGCCAGCAGCTTGGGCATGGAAACTGAGCAGTTCTTC
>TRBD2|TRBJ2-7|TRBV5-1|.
CASSPSSGGGYEQYF
TGCGCCAGCAGCCCTTCTAGCGGGGGAGGTTACGAGCAGTACTTC
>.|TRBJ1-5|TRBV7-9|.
CASSLGDQPQHF
TGTGCCAGCAGCTTAGGAGATCAGCCCCAGCATTTT
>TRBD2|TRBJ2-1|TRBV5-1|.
CASSLGLAGNEQFF
TGCGCCAGCAGCTTGGGGCTAGCGGGAAATGAGCAGTTCTTC
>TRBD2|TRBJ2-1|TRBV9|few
CASSGPSGRGDEQFF
TGTGCCAGCAGCGGACCTAGCGGGCGTGGGGATGAGCAGTTCTTC
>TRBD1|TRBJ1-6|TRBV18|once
CASSPGTGALGSPLHF
TGTGCCAGCTCACCCGGGACAGGGGCTCTAGGTTCACCCCTCCACTTT
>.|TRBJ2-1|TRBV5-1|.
CASSLYRRVEQFF
TGCGCCAGCAGCTTGTATAGACGGGTTGAGCAGTTCTTC
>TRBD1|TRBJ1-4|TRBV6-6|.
CASSLGQLGEKLFF
TGTGCCAGCAGTCTGGGACAGTTGGGGGAAAAACTGTTTTTT
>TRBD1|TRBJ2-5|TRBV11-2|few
CASSPIRGQGKQETQYF
TGTGCCAGCAGCCCCATCCGGGGACAGGGGAAACAAGAGACCCAGTACTTC
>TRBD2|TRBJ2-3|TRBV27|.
CASSSLAGGENTQYF
TGTGCCAGCAGTTCGTTAGCGGGGGGGGAGAATACGCAGTATTTT
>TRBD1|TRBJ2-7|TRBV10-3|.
CAIRGQGSNEQYF
TGTGCCATCAGAGGACAGGGTAGCAACGAGCAGTACTTC
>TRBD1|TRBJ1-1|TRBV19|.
CASRWDRGTEAFF
TGTGCCAGTAGGTGGGACAGGGGTACTGAAGCTTTCTTT
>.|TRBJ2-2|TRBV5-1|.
CASSLGQGPGELFF
TGCGCCAGCAGCTTGGGGCAGGGGCCCGGGGAGCTGTTTTTT
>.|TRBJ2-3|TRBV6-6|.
CASSYVAGGIDNGYF
.